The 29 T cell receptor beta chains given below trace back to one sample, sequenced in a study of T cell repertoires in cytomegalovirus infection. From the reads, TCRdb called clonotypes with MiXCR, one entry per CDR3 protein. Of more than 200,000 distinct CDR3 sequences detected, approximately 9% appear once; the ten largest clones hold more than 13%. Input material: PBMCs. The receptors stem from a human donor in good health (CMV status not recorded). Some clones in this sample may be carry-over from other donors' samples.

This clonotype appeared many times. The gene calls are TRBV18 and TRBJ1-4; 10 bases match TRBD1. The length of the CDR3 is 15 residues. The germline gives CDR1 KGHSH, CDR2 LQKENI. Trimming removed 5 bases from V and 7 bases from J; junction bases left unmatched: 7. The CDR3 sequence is CASSTRQGASEKLFF. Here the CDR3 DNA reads TGTGCCAGCTCAACTAGACAGGGGGCCAGTGAAAAACTGTTTTTT.

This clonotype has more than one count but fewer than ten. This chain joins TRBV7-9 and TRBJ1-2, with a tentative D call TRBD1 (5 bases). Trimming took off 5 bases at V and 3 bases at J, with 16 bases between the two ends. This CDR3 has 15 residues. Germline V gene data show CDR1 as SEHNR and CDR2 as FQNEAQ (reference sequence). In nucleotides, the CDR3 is TGTGCCAGCAGCAGGCAGGACACACCGGACTATGGCTACACCTTC. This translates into CASSRQDTPDYGYTF.

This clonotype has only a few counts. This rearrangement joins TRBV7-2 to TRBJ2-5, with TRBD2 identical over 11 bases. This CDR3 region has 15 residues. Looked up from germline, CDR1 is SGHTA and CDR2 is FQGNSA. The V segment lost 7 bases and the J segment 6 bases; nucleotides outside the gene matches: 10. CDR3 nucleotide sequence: TGTGCCAGCATCGTAGCGGGGGGGCGAGGAAAGACCCAGTACTTC. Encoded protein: CASIVAGGRGKTQYF.

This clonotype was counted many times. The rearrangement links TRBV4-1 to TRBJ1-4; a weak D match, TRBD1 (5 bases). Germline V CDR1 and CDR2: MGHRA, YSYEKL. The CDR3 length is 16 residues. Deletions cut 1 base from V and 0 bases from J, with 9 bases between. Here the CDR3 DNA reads TGCGCCAGCAGCCAAGTTGCGGGGGCAACTAATGAAAAACTGTTTTTT. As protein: CASSQVAGATNEKLFF.

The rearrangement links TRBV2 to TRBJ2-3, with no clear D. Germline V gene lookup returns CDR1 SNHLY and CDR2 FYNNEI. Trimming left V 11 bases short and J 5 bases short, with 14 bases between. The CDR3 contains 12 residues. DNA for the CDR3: TGTGCCTATTTAGGTTCCGGAGATACGCAGTATTTT. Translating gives CAYLGSGDTQYF.

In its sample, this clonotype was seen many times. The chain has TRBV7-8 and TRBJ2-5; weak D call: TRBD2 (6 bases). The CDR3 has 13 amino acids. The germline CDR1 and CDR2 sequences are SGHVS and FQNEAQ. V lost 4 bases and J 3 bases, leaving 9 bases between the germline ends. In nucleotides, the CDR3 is TGTGCCAGCAGCTCTGGGGGGAAAGAGACCCAGTACTTC. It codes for CASSSGGKETQYF.

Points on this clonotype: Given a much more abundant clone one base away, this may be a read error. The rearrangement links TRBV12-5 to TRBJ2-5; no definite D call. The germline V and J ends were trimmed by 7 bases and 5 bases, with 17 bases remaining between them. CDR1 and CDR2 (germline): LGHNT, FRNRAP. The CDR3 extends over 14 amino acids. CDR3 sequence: CASDGHGSPETQYF. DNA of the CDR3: TGTGCTAGTGACGGCCATGGAAGCCCCGAGACCCAGTACTTC. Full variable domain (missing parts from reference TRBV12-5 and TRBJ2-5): DARVTQTPRHKVTEMGQEVTMRCQPILGHNTVFWYRQTMMQGLELLAYFRNRAPLDDSGMPKDRFSAEMPDATLATLKIQPSEPRDSAVYFCASDGHGSPETQYFGPGTRLLVL.

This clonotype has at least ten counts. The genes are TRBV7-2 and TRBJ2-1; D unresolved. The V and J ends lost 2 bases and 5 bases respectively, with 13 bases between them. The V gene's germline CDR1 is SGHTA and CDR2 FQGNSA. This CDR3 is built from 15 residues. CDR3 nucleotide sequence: TGTGCCAGCAGCTTAAGACAAGGTCGAAACAATGAGCAGTTCTTC. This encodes CASSLRQGRNNEQFF.

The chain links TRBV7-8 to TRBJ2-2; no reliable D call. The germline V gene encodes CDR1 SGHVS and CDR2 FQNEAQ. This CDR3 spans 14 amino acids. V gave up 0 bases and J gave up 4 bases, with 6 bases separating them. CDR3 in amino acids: CASSLASGTGELFF. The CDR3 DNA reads TGTGCCAGCAGCTTAGCGTCGGGCACCGGGGAGCTGTTTTTT.

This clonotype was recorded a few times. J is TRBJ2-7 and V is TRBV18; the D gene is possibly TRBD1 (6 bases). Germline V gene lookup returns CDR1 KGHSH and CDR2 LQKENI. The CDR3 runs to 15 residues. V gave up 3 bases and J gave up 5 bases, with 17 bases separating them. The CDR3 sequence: CASSPTISRGDEQYF. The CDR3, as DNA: TGTGCCAGCTCACCCACGATTAGCAGGGGAGACGAGCAGTACTTC.

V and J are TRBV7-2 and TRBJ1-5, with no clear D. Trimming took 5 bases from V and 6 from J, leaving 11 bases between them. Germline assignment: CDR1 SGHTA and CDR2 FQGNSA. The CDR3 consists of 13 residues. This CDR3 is CASSIYSGQPQHF. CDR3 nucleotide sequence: TGTGCCAGCAGCATCTACAGTGGTCAGCCCCAGCATTTT. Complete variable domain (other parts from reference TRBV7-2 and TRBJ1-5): GAGVSQSPSNKVTEKGKDVELRCDPISGHTALYWYRQSLGQGLEFLIYFQGNSAPDKSGLPSDRFSAERTGGSVSTLTIQRTQQEDSAVYLCASSIYSGQPQHFGDGTRLSIL.

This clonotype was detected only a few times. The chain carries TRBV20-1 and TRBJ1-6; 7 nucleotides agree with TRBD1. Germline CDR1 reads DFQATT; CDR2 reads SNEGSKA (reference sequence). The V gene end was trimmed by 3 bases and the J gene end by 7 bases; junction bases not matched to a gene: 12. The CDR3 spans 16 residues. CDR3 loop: CSARGIGGRTNSPLHF. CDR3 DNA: TGCAGTGCTAGGGGGATAGGGGGCCGCACGAATTCACCCCTCCACTTT.

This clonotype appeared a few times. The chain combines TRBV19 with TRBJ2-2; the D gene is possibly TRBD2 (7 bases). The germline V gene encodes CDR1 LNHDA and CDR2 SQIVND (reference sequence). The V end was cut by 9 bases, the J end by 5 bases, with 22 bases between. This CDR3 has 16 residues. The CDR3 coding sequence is TGTGCCAGCTCAGAGGGGGGGATGGGGAGGACCGGGGAGCTGTTTTTT. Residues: CASSEGGMGRTGELFF.

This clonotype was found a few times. The CDR3 bases are TGCAGTGCTAGACCCGACAGCCCCTCCTACGAGCAGTACTTC. This codes for CSARPDSPSYEQYF. V gene TRBV20-1 combines with J gene TRBJ2-7; a weak D match, TRBD1 (5 bases). The CDR3 consists of 14 residues. Germline V gene sequence: CDR1 DFQATT, CDR2 SNEGSKA (reference sequence). V dropped 2 bases and J dropped 0 bases, with 11 bases sitting between them.

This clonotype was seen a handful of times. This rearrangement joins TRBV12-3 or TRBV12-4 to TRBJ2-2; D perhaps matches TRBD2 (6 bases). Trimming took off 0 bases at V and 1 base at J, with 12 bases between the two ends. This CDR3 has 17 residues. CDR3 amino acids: CASSLAITSQNTGELFF. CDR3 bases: TGTGCCAGCAGTTTAGCGATCACTAGCCAGAACACCGGGGAGCTGTTTTTT.

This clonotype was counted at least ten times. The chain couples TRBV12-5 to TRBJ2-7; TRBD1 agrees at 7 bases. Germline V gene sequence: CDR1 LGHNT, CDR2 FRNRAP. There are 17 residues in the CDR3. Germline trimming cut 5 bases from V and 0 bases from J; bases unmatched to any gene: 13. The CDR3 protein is CASGEPKGQRNSYEQYF. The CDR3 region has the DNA TGTGCTAGTGGTGAGCCCAAGGGACAGAGAAACTCCTACGAGCAGTACTTC.

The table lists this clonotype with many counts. The CDR3: CASSFGTGGDRGETQYF. CDR3 bases: TGTGCCAGCAGCTTCGGGACAGGGGGCGATCGTGGAGAGACCCAGTACTTC. This chain connects TRBV7-4 to TRBJ2-5, with TRBD1 matching 12 bases. The germline CDR1 and CDR2 sequences are SGHVT and SQSDAQ. The CDR3 runs to 17 residues. With 3 bases clipped from V and 4 bases from J, the junction kept 9 bases outside the gene matches.

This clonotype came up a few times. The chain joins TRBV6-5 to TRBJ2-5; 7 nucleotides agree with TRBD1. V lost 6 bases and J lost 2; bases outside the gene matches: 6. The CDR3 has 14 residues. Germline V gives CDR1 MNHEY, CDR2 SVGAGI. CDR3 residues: CASSVGTAQETQYF. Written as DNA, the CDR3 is TGTGCCAGCAGCGTTGGGACAGCGCAAGAGACCCAGTACTTC.

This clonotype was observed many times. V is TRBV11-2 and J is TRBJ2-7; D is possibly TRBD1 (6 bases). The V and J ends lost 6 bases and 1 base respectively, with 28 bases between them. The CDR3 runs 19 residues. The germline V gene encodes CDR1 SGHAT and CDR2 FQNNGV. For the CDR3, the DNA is TGTGCCAGCAGAAAGGACGGGCTCAGGGGAGAAATCGCTTCCTACGAGCAGTACTTC. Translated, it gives CASRKDGLRGEIASYEQYF.

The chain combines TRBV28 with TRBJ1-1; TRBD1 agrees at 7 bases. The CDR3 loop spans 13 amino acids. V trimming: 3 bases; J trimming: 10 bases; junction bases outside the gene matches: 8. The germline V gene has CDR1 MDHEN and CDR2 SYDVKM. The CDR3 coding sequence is TGTGCCAGCAGTTTGGGGACAGCGTTAGGAGCTTTCTTT. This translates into CASSLGTALGAFF.

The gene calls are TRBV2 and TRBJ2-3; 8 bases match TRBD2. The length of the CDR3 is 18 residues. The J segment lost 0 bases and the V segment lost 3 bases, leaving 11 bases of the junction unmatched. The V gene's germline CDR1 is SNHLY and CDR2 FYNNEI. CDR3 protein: CASSDPFTSGPSTDTQYF. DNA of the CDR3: TGTGCCAGCAGTGACCCCTTTACTAGCGGACCAAGCACAGATACGCAGTATTTT.

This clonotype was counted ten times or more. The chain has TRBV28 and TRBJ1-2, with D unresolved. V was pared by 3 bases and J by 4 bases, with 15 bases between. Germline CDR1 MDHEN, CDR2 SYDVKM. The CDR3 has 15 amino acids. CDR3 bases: TGTGCCAGCAGTTTTTCGATCAACCTTGCCTATGGCTACACCTTC. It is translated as CASSFSINLAYGYTF.

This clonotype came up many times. The CDR3 region is CASSPGTGSRTPKGFF. In DNA, the CDR3 is TGTGCCAGCAGCCCCGGGACAGGGTCGCGAACTCCCAAGGGGTTCTTC. The J gene is TRBJ2-1, the V gene TRBV11-3; the match to TRBD1 covers 9 bases. Germline assignment: CDR1 SGHNT and CDR2 YENEEA. V lost 5 bases, J lost 15 bases, and 20 bases stayed unmatched. The CDR3 has 16 residues.

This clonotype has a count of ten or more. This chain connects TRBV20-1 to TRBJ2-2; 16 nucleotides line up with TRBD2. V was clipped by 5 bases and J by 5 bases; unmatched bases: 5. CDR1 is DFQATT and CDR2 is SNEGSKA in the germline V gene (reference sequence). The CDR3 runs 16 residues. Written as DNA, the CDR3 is TGCAGTGCTCTTGGGACTAGCGGGAGGGGTACCGGGGAGCTGTTTTTT. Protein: CSALGTSGRGTGELFF.

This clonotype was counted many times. CDR3 protein: CASSSPRQNQPQHF. Here the CDR3 DNA reads TGTGCCAGCAGTTCCCCCCGGCAGAATCAGCCCCAGCATTTT. The genes are TRBV12-3 or TRBV12-4 and TRBJ1-5; D remains ambiguous. The CDR3 is made up of 14 amino acids. Deletions cut 4 bases from V and 4 bases from J, with 11 bases between.

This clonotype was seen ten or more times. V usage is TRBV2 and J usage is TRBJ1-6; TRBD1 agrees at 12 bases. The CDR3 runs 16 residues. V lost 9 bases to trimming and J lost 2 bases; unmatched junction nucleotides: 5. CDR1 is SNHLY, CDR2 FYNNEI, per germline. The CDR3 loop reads CASSGTGGAYNSPLHF. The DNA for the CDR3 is TGTGCCAGTTCCGGGACAGGGGGCGCCTATAATTCACCCCTCCACTTT.

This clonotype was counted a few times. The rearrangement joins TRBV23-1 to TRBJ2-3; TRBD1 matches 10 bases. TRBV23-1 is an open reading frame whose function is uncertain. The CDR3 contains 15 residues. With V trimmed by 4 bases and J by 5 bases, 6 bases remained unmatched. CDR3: CASSPADRGQDTQYF. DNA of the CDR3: TGCGCCAGCAGTCCCGCTGACAGGGGGCAAGATACGCAGTATTTT.

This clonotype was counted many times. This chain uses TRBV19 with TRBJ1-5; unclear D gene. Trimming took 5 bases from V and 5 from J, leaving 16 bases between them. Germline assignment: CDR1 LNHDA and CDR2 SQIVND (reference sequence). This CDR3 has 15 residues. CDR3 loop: CASSGSGGIDQPQHF. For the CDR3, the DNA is TGTGCCAGTAGTGGGTCGGGAGGGATCGATCAGCCCCAGCATTTT.

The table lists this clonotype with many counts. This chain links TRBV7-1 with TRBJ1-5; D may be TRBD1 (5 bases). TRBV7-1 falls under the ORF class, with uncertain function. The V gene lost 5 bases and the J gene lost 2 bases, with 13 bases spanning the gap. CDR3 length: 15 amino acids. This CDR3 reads CASSVGAGGNQPQHF. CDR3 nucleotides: TGTGCCAGCAGCGTGGGTGCGGGGGGCAATCAGCCCCAGCATTTT.